This record looks at one T cell receptor beta chain sequence and its context. This entry belongs to a study of T cell responses to AZD1222 COVID-19 vaccine. This CDR3 region has 14 residues. Trimming shortened V by 0 bases and J by 3 bases, and 5 bases separated the two germline ends. Looked up from germline, CDR1 is MRHNA and CDR2 is SNTAGT. Generated by immunoSEQ multiplex PCR, the TCRdb table keeps only in-frame clones and is missing some. The sample shows around 130,000 clones, 88% of them seen only once. The sample consisted of peripheral blood, taken 28 days after the second AZD1222 dose. The chain carries TRBV6-4 and TRBJ2-2; TRBD2 is a possible D gene (5 bases). The sequence was obtained from an adult who received the AZD1222 COVID-19 vaccine. The CDR3 nucleotides read TGTGCCAGCAGTGACTCTAGCGACACCGGGGAGCTGTTTTTT. It specifies CASSDSSDTGELFF.